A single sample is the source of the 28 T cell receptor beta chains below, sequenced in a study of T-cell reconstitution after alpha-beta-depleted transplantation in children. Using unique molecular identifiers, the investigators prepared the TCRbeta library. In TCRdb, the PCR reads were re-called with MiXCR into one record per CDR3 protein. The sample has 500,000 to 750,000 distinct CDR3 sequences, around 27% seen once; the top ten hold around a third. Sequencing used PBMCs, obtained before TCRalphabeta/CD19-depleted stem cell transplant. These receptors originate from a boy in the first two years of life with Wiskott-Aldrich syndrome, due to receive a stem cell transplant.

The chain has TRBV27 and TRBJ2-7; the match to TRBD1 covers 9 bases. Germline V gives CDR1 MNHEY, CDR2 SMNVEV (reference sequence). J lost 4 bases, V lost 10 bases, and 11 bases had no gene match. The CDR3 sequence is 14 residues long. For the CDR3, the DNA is TGTGCCATCAGAAGGACAGGGGCTTCATACGAGCAGTACTTC. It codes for CAIRRTGASYEQYF.

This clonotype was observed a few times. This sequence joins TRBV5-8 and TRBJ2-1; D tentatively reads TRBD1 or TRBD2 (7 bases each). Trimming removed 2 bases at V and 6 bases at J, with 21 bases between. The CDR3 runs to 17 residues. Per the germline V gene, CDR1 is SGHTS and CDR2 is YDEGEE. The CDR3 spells CASSFIGRGRWANEQFF. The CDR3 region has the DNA TGTGCCAGCAGCTTTATTGGGAGGGGGCGGTGGGCCAATGAGCAGTTCTTC.

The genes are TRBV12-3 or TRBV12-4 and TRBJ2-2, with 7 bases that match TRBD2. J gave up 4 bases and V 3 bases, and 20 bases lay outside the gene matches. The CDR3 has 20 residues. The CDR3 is CASSFGGELANSRGTGELFF. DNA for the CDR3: TGTGCCAGCAGTTTCGGCGGTGAACTAGCGAACTCCCGTGGCACCGGGGAGCTGTTTTTT.

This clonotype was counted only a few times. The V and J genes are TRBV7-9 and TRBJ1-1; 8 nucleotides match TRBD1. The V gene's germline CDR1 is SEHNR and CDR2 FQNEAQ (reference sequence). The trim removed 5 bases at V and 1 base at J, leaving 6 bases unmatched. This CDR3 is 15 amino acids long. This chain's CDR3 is CASSPRQGWNTEAFF. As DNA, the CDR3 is TGTGCCAGCAGCCCCAGACAGGGGTGGAACACTGAAGCTTTCTTT.

In nucleotides, the CDR3 is TGCGCCAGCAGCTTGAGTCTAAGAGGGGAGCTGTTTTTT. It codes for CASSLSLRGELFF. The genes are TRBV5-1 and TRBJ2-2; D remains unclear. The CDR3 length is 13 residues. Looked up from germline, CDR1 is SGHRS and CDR2 is YFSETQ. V was clipped by 1 base and J by 8 bases, with 9 bases between them.

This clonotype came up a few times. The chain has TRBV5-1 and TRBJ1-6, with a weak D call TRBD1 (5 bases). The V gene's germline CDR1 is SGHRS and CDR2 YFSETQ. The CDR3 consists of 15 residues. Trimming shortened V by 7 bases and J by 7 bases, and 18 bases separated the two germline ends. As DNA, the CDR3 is TGCGCCAGCGGAAAGGGACCGGTCGGGAATTCACCCCTCCACTTT. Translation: CASGKGPVGNSPLHF.

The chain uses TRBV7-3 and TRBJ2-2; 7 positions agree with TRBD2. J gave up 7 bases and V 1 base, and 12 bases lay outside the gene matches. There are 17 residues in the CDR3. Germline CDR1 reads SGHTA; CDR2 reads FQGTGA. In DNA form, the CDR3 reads TGTGCCAGCAGCTTAAAGGCCCTCGGGACTACCGGCGGGGAGCTGTTTTTT. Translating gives CASSLKALGTTGGELFF.

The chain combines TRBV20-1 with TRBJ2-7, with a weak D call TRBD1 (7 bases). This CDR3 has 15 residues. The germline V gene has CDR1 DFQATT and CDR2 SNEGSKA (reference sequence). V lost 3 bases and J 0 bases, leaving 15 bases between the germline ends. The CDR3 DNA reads TGCAGTGCTAGCCCTGCGGGGACAGTCTCCTACGAGCAGTACTTC. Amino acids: CSASPAGTVSYEQYF.

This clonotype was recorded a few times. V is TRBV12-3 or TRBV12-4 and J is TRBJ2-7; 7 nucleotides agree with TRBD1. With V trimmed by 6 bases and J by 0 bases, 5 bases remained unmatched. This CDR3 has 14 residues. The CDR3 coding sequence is TGTGCCAGCAGGAAGGACAGGAACTCCTACGAGCAGTACTTC. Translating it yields CASRKDRNSYEQYF.

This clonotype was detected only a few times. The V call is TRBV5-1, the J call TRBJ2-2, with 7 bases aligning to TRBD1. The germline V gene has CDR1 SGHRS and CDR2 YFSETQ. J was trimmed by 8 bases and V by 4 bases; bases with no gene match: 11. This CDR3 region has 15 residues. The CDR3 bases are TGCGCCAGCAGCGAACCTGGACAGGTCCCTGGGGAGCTGTTTTTT. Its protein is CASSEPGQVPGELFF.

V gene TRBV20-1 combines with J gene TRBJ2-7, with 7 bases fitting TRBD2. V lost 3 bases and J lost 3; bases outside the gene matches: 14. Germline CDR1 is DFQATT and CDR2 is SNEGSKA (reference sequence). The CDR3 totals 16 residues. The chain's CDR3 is CSASVPSGRLLYEQYF. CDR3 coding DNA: TGCAGTGCTAGCGTTCCTAGCGGTAGGCTTCTCTACGAGCAGTACTTC.

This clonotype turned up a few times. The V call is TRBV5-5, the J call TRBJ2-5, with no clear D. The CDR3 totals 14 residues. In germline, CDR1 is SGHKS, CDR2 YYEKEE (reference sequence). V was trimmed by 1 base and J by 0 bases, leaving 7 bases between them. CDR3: CASSLPVNQETQYF. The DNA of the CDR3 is TGTGCCAGCAGCTTGCCAGTGAACCAAGAGACCCAGTACTTC.

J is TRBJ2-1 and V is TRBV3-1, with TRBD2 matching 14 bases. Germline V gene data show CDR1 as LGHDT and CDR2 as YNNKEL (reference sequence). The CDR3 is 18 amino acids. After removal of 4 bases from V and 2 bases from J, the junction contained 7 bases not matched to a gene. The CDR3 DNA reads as TGTGCCAGCAGCCCCGGGACTAGCGGGAGTATCCCCTACAATGAGCAGTTCTTC. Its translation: CASSPGTSGSIPYNEQFF.

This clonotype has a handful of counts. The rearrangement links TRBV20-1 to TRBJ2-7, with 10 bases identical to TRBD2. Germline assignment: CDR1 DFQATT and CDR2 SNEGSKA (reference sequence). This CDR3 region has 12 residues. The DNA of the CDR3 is TGCAGCTCCCTAGCGGGAGCCTACGAGCAGTACTTC. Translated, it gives CSSLAGAYEQYF.

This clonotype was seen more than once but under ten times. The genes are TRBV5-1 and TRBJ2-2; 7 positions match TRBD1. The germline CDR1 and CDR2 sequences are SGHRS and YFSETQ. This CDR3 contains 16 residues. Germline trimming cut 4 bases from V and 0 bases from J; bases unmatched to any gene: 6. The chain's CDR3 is CASSREGGANTGELFF. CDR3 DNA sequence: TGCGCCAGCAGCCGTGAAGGGGGCGCGAACACCGGGGAGCTGTTTTTT.

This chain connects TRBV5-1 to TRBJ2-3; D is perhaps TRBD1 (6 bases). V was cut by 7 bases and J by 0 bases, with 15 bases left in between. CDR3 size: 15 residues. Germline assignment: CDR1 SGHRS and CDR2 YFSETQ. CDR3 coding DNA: TGCGCCAGCCCGGGACACACAACTAGCACAGATACGCAGTATTTT. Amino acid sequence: CASPGHTTSTDTQYF.

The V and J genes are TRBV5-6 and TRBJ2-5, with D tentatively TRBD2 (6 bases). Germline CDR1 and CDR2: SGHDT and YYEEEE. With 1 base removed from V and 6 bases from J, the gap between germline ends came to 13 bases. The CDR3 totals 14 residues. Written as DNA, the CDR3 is TGTGCCAGCAGCTTGATCGCGGGGCAAAAGACCCAGTACTTC. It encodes CASSLIAGQKTQYF. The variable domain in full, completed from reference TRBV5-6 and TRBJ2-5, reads DAGVTQSPTHLIKTRGQQVTLRCSPKSGHDTVSWYQQALGQGPQFIFQYYEEEERQRGNFPDRFSGHQFPNYSSELNVNALLLGDSALYLCASSLIAGQKTQYFGPGTRLLVL.

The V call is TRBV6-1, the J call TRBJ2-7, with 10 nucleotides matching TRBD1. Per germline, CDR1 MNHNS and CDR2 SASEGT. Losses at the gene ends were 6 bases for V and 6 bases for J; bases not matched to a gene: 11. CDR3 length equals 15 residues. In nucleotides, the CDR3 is TGTGCCAGCAGAACAGGAGGGACAGGGGTTGCCGAGCAGTACTTC. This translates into CASRTGGTGVAEQYF.

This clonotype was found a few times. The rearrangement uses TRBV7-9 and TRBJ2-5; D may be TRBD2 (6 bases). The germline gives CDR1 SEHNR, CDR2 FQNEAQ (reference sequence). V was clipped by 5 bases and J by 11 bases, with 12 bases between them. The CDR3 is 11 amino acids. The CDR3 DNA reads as TGTGCCAGCAGCGTTTCGGGACTTCAGTACTTC. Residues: CASSVSGLQYF.

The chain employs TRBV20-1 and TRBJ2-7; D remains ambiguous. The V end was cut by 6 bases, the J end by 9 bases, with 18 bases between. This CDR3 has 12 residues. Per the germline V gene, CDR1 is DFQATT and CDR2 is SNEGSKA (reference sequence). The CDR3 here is CSAILTGVGQYF. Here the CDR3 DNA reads TGCAGTGCAATCCTAACTGGCGTCGGGCAGTACTTC.

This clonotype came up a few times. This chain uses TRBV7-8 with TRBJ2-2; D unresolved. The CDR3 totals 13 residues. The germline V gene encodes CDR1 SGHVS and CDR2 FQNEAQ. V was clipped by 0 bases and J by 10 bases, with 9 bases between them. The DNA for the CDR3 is TGTGCCAGCAGCTTAGCCGGGTTCGAGGAGCTGTTTTTT. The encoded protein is CASSLAGFEELFF.

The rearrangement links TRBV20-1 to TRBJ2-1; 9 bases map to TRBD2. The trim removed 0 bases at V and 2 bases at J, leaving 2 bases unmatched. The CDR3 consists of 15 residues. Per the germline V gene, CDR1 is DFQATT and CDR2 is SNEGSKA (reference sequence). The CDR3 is CSARDIAGAYNEQFF. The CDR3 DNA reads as TGCAGTGCTAGAGACATAGCGGGAGCCTACAATGAGCAGTTCTTC.

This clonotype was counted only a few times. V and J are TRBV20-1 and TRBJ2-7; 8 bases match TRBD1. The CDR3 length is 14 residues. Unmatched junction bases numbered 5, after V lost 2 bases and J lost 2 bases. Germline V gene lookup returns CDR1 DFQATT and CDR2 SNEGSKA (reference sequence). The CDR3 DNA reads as TGCAGTGCTAGAACAGGGGGTCCAACCTACGAGCAGTACTTC. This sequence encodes CSARTGGPTYEQYF.

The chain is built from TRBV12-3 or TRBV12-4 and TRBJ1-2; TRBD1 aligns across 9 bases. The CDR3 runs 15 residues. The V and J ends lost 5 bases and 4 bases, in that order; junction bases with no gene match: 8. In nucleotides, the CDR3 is TGTGCCAGCAGTCCCCCGGGACAGGGTGCCTATGGCTACACCTTC. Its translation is CASSPPGQGAYGYTF.

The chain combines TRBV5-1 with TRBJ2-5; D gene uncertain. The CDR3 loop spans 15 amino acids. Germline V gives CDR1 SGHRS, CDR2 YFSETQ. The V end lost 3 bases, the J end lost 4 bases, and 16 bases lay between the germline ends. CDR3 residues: CASSSNYSVRETQYF. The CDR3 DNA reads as TGCGCCAGCAGCTCAAATTATTCGGTTAGAGAGACCCAGTACTTC.

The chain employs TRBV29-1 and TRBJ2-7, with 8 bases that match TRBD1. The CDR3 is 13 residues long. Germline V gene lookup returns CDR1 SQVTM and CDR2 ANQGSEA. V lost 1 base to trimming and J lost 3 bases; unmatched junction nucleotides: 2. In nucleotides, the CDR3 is TGCAGCGTTGAAGTCGACAGGGGCTACGAGCAGTACTTC. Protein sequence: CSVEVDRGYEQYF.

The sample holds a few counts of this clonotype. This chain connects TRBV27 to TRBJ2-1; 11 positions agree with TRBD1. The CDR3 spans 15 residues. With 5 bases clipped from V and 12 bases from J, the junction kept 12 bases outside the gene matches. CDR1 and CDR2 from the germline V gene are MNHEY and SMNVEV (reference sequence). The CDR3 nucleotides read TGTGCCAGCAGTCCAACCGGGACAGGGGGTATGGGGCAGTTCTTC. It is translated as CASSPTGTGGMGQFF.

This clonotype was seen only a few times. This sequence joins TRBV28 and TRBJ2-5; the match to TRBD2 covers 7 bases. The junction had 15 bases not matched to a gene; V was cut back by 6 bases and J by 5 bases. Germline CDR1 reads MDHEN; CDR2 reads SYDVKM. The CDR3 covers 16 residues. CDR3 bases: TGTGCCAGCAGCCCAAAGGCGGCGGGAGCCCGGGAGACCCAGTACTTC. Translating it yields CASSPKAAGARETQYF.